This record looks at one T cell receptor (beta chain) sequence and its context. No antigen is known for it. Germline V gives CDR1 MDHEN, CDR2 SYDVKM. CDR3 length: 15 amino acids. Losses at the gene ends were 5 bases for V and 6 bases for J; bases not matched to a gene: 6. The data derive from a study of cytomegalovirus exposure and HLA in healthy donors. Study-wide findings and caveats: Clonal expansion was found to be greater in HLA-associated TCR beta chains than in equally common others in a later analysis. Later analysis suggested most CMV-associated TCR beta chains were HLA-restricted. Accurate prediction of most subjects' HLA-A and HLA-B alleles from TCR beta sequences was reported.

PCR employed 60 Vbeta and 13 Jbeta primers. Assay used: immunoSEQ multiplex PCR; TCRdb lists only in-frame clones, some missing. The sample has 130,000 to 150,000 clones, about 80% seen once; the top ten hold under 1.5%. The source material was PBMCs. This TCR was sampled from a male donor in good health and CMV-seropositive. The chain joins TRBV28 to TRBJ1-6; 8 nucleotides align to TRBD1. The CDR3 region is CASSADRASNSPLHF. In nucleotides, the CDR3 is TGTGCCAGCAGTGCGGACAGGGCCTCTAATTCACCCCTCCACTTT.